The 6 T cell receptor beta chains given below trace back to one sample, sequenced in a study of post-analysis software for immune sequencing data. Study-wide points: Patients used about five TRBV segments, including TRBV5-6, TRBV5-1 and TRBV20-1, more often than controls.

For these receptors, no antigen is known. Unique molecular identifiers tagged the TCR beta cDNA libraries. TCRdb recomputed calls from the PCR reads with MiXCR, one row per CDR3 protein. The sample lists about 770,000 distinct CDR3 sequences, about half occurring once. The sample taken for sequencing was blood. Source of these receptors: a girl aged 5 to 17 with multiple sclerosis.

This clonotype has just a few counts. The CDR3: CASSLTGTGELFF. The CDR3 nucleotides are TGTGCCAGCAGTTTGACAGGGACCGGGGAGCTGTTTTTT. V and J are TRBV6-2 or TRBV6-3 and TRBJ2-2; 7 bases are shared with TRBD1. Looked up from germline, CDR1 is MNHEY and CDR2 is SVGEGT. V lost 4 bases and J lost 5; bases outside the gene matches: 1. CDR3 size: 13 residues.

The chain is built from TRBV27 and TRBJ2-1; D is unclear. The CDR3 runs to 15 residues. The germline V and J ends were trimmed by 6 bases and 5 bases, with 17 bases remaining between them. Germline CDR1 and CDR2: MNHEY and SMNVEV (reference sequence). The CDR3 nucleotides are TGTGCCAGCAGACAAAGACATTTAAGCGACAATGAGCAGTTCTTC. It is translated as CASRQRHLSDNEQFF.

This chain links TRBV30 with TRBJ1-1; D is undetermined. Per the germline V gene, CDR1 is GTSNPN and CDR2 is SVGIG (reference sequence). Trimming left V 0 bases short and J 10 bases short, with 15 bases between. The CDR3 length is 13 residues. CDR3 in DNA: TGTGCCTGGAGTGTGGACTTACGCCGTGGAGCTTTCTTT. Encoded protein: CAWSVDLRRGAFF. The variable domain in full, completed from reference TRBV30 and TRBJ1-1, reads SQTIHQWPATLVQPVGSPLSLECTVEGTSNPNLYWYRQAAGRGLQLLFYSVGIGQISSEVPQNLSASRPQDRQFILSSKKLLLSDSGFYLCAWSVDLRRGAFFGQGTRLTVV.

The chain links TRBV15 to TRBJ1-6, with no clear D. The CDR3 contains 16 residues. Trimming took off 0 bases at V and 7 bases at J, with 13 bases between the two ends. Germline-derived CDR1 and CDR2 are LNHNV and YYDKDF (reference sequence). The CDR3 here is CATSRDQLFENSPLHF. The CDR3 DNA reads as TGTGCCACCAGCAGAGATCAGCTTTTCGAAAATTCACCCCTCCACTTT. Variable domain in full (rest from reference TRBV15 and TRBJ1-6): DAMVIQNPRYQVTQFGKPVTLSCSQTLNHNVMYWYQQKSSQAPKLLFHYYDKDFNNEADTPDNFQSRRPNTSFCFLDIRSPGLGDTAMYLCATSRDQLFENSPLHFGNGTRLTVT.

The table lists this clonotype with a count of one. Here the CDR3 DNA reads TGCAGTGCTAGGACAGGGAGAGACTACGAGCAGTACTTC. Translating gives CSARTGRDYEQYF. The genes are TRBV20-1 and TRBJ2-7, with 7 bases identical to TRBD1. Trimming removed 3 bases from V and 3 bases from J; junction bases left unmatched: 5. This CDR3 has 13 residues. The germline V gene has CDR1 DFQATT and CDR2 SNEGSKA (reference sequence).

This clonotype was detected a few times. The CDR3 protein is CSARAGTSVIYEQYF. Here the CDR3 DNA reads TGCAGTGCTAGGGCGGGGACTAGCGTTATTTACGAGCAGTACTTC. The chain uses TRBV20-1 and TRBJ2-7; 10 bases line up with TRBD2. Germline V lookup: CDR1 DFQATT, CDR2 SNEGSKA (reference sequence). There are 15 residues in the CDR3. V dropped 3 bases and J dropped 4; count of bases not matched to a gene: 9.